This TCR beta chain was sequenced in a study of blood T cells in healthy people across ages. Broader study findings: Higher diversity and more naive CD4+ cells were features of long-lived donors, compared to aged donors.

Remarks on this clonotype: What it recognizes is unknown.

The ends lost 3 bases at V and 1 base at J; junction bases unmatched: 4. This CDR3 contains 16 residues. The authors ran a second PCR of about 7 to 11 cycles using a sample-barcoded 5' primer and a J-beta primer mix. Each CDR3 protein is one row after TCRdb ran MiXCR on the 5' RACE reads. This table has about 570,000 distinct CDR3 sequences, 25% to 30% appearing once. V gene TRBV12-3 or TRBV12-4 combines with J gene TRBJ2-1, with TRBD2 identical over 9 bases. The TCR comes from a woman aged 70-85 years in good health. The sequenced material came from blood. The CDR3 nucleotides read TGTGCCAGCAGTTTCCGGAGCGGGGGGTCCTACAATGAGCAGTTCTTC. Translated: CASSFRSGGSYNEQFF.